These 18 T cell receptor beta chains were sequenced from one sample in a study of vaccination effects on CD4 cells after COVID-19. Some clones are missing from TCRdb's copy, which holds only in-frame ones; the method was immunoSEQ multiplex PCR. Of 25,000 to 30,000 clones listed, less than 85% are singletons. ViraFEST assay sequencing came after antigen-specific CD4+ T cells were expanded with viral peptide pools. When around 10 days of culture had elapsed, CD4+ T cells were isolated. Each participant was given two doses of one vaccine (BNT162b2 or mRNA-1273). No antigen has been identified for these receptors. Sequenced here: CD4+ T cells from PBMCs cultured with HCoV-NL63 spike peptides, sampled after COVID-19 vaccination. Receptors were obtained from a human donor who received a COVID-19 vaccine.

The V and J genes are TRBV12-3 or TRBV12-4 and TRBJ1-1, with unresolved D. V was shortened by 4 bases and J by 6 bases, with 12 bases between the two germline ends. The CDR3 totals 13 residues. CDR3 DNA sequence: TGTGCCAGCAGTTGGAGAGGCGTTGCTGAAGCTTTCTTT. Its translation is CASSWRGVAEAFF.

On this clone itself: Other DNA sequences in this sample translate to the same CDR3. The rearrangement links TRBV18 to TRBJ1-5; D is possibly TRBD1 (5 bases). V gave up 0 bases and J gave up 4 bases, with 7 bases separating them. CDR3 length: 14 residues. From germline, CDR1 is KGHSH and CDR2 LQKENI. In DNA form, the CDR3 reads TGTGCCAGCTCACCACCTGGGGGGAATCAGCCCCAGCATTTT. Amino acid sequence: CASSPPGGNQPQHF.

The V call is TRBV6-5, the J call TRBJ1-2; 12 bases agree with TRBD1. This CDR3 has 14 amino acids. Trimming removed 10 bases from V and 7 bases from J; junction bases left unmatched: 10. The germline V gene has CDR1 MNHEY and CDR2 SVGAGI. As DNA, the CDR3 is TGTGCCATCTCTTCGGGACAGGGGGCGCCTGGCTACACCTTC. Protein sequence: CAISSGQGAPGYTF.

This chain connects TRBV4-2 to TRBJ1-1; D unclear. The V end was cut by 1 base, the J end by 1 base, with 10 bases between. Germline V gene sequence: CDR1 LGHNA, CDR2 YNFKEQ. This CDR3 has 15 residues. For the CDR3, the DNA is TGTGCCAGCAGCCAAGTGACTCCGCCGAACACTGAAGCTTTCTTT. This gives the protein CASSQVTPPNTEAFF.

J is TRBJ1-5 and V is TRBV19, with 7 bases aligning to TRBD1. The CDR3 totals 16 residues. CDR1 and CDR2 from the germline V gene are LNHDA and SQIVND (reference sequence). V trimming: 2 bases; J trimming: 7 bases; junction bases outside the gene matches: 11. In nucleotides, the CDR3 is TGTGCCAGTAGTATAAAAAGGTTTCAGGGGGGACAGCCCCAGCATTTT. Translation gives CASSIKRFQGGQPQHF.

The chain has TRBV7-9 and TRBJ1-1, with D unresolved. Germline lookup yields CDR1 SEHNR and CDR2 FQNEAQ (reference sequence). This CDR3 contains 13 residues. The V end was cut by 4 bases, the J end by 1 base, with 7 bases between. CDR3 residues: CASSSQRNTEAFF. The DNA for the CDR3 is TGTGCCAGCAGCTCCCAGAGGAACACTGAAGCTTTCTTT.

The CDR3 sequence: CASSLDLDGTGEQFF. CDR3 bases: TGTGCCAGCAGCTTAGATCTGGACGGGACGGGTGAGCAGTTCTTC. V and J are TRBV11-2 and TRBJ2-1; either TRBD1 or TRBD2 may supply D (5 bases each). Germline V gives CDR1 SGHAT, CDR2 FQNNGV. This CDR3 is 15 amino acids long. Trimming removed 0 bases from V and 9 bases from J, with 15 bases in between.

This rearrangement joins TRBV28 to TRBJ1-5; D remains ambiguous. V was clipped by 3 bases and J by 2 bases, with 23 bases between them. The CDR3 has 19 amino acids. Germline CDR1 MDHEN, CDR2 SYDVKM. Here the CDR3 DNA reads TGTGCCAGCAGTTTGGAGGCAAAGGCCCTACGGGCGGGCAATCAGCCCCAGCATTTT. Protein sequence: CASSLEAKALRAGNQPQHF.

This chain joins TRBV10-2 and TRBJ1-1; weak D call: TRBD1 (5 bases). The CDR3 covers 15 residues. Germline assignment: CDR1 WSHSY and CDR2 SAAADI. The germline V and J ends were trimmed by 6 bases and 4 bases, with 18 bases remaining between them. The CDR3 spells CASRGGGAVGTEAFF. In DNA, the CDR3 is TGCGCCAGCAGGGGGGGTGGTGCGGTTGGCACTGAAGCTTTCTTT.

The chain uses TRBV25-1 and TRBJ1-3; maybe TRBD1 (5 bases). The CDR3 length is 15 residues. Germline CDR1 reads MGHDK; CDR2 reads SYGVNS. The V end lost 3 bases, the J end lost 0 bases, and 9 bases lay between the germline ends. Here the CDR3 reads CASSDWTLSGNTIYF. In nucleotides, the CDR3 is TGTGCCAGCAGTGACTGGACACTCTCTGGAAACACCATATATTTT. The whole variable domain, remainder taken from reference TRBV25-1 and TRBJ1-3, is EADIYQTPRYLVIGTGKKITLECSQTMGHDKMYWYQQDPGMELHLIHYSYGVNSTEKGDLSSESTVSRIRTEHFPLTLESARPSHTSQYLCASSDWTLSGNTIYFGEGSWLTVV.

This clone appeared a single time. This chain joins TRBV6-1 and TRBJ2-5, with 9 nucleotides matching TRBD2. Looked up from germline, CDR1 is MNHNS and CDR2 is SASEGT. The V gene end was trimmed by 2 bases and the J gene end by 2 bases; junction bases not matched to a gene: 3. CDR3 size: 15 residues. The CDR3, as DNA: TGTGCCAGCAGTGAATTTGCGGGGGGGCAAGAGACCCAGTACTTC. Protein: CASSEFAGGQETQYF.

The gene calls are TRBV5-4 and TRBJ2-7; TRBD1 might be the D (5 bases). Germline CDR1 and CDR2: SGHNT and YYREEE (reference sequence). The CDR3 is 15 amino acids. Trimming left V 1 base short and J 3 bases short, with 14 bases between. This CDR3 reads CASSLSGAYHYEQYF. The CDR3 DNA reads TGTGCCAGCAGCTTGTCTGGGGCCTACCACTACGAGCAGTACTTC.

This sequence joins TRBV4-2 and TRBJ1-1; a weak D match, TRBD1 (5 bases). Germline values: CDR1 LGHNA, CDR2 YNFKEQ. V was trimmed by 4 bases and J by 2 bases, leaving 17 bases between them. The CDR3 runs 16 residues. The CDR3 loop is CASSLRTIQVNTEAFF. DNA for the CDR3: TGTGCCAGCAGCCTACGGACAATCCAGGTTAACACTGAAGCTTTCTTT.

This clone has only a few counts. The chain couples TRBV5-1 to TRBJ1-5; D is possibly TRBD1 (5 bases). V lost 0 bases and J 4 bases, leaving 11 bases between the germline ends. The CDR3 is made up of 15 amino acids. In germline, CDR1 is SGHRS, CDR2 YFSETQ. The CDR3 DNA reads as TGCGCCAGCAGCTTGGCGGGGGATACTAATCAGCCCCAGCATTTT. The encoded protein is CASSLAGDTNQPQHF.

This sequence joins TRBV5-4 and TRBJ1-2; D may be TRBD1 (6 bases). Trimming cost V 1 base and J 7 bases, with 11 bases left between them. This CDR3 contains 13 residues. The germline V gene has CDR1 SGHNT and CDR2 YYREEE (reference sequence). DNA of the CDR3: TGTGCCAGCAGCTTGTCGTTCAGGGGTGGCTACACCTTC. Its protein is CASSLSFRGGYTF.

The chain links TRBV6-5 to TRBJ2-2, with a weak D call TRBD2 (6 bases). Trimming took off 11 bases at V and 0 bases at J, with 16 bases between the two ends. Germline values: CDR1 MNHEY, CDR2 SVGAGI. This CDR3 has 15 residues. In DNA form, the CDR3 reads TGTGCCGGAACCACCGGGACTTCGAACACCGGGGAGCTGTTTTTT. Its protein product is CAGTTGTSNTGELFF.

The chain combines TRBV19 with TRBJ1-3; 10 nucleotides match TRBD1. V shed 3 bases, J shed 0 bases, and the junction held 5 bases outside the gene matches. The CDR3 is made up of 17 amino acids. Germline V lookup: CDR1 LNHDA, CDR2 SQIVND (reference sequence). The CDR3 protein is CASSMVGQGISGNTIYF. In nucleotides, the CDR3 is TGTGCCAGTAGTATGGTGGGACAGGGGATCTCTGGAAACACCATATATTTT.

The gene calls are TRBV11-2 and TRBJ2-7; 7 bases map to TRBD1. This CDR3 contains 15 residues. Trimming cost V 6 bases and J 0 bases; bases outside gene matches: 8. Germline lookup yields CDR1 SGHAT and CDR2 FQNNGV. The CDR3 is CASSYRDSFSYEQYF. DNA of the CDR3: TGTGCCAGCAGTTACCGGGACAGTTTCTCCTACGAGCAGTACTTC.